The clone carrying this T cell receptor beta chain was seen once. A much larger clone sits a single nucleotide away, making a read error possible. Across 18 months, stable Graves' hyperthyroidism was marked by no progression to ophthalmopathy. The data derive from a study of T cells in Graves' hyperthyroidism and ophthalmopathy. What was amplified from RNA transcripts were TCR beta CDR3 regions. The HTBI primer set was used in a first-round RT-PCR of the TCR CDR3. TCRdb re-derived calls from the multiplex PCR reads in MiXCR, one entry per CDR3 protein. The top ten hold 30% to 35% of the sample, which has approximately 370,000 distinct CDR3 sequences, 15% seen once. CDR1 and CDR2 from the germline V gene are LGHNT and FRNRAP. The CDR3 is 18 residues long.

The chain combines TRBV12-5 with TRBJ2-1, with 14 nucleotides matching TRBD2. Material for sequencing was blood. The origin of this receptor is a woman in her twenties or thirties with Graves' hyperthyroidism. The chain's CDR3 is CASGLRLAGGPQDNEQSF. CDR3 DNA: TGTGCTAGTGGTTTGAGACTAGCGGGGGGGCCTCAAGACAATGAGCAGTCCTTC.